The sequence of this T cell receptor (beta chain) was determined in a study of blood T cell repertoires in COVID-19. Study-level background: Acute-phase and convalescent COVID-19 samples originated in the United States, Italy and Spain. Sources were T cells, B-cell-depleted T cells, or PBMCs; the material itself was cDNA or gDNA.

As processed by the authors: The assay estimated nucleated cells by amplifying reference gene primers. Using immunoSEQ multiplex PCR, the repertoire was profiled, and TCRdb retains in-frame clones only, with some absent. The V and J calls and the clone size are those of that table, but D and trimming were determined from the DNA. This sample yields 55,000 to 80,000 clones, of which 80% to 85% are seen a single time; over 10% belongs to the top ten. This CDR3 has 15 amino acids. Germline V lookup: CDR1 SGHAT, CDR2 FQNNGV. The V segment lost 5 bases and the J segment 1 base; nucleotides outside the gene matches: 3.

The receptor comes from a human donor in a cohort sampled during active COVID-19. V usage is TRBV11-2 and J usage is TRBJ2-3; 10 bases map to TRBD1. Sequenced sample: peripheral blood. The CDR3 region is CASSLGTGGTDTQYF. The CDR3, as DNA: TGTGCCAGCAGCCTGGGGACAGGGGGCACAGATACGCAGTATTTT.